This T cell receptor beta chain was profiled in a study of shared clonotypes between healthy human individuals. Sequencing used immunoSEQ multiplex PCR; TCRdb keeps in-frame clones, though not all of them. Counted here are 500,000 to 550,000 clones, approximately 94% occurring once; the ten biggest clones make up around 0.067%. Study donors comprised healthy, HIV-negative adults devoid of recent acute infection or vaccination. The specimen sequenced was naive CD4+ T cells sorted from blood. Subset reported: CD45RA+ positively selected. The clonotype originates from a woman in her twenties or thirties in good health.

The CDR3 DNA follows: TGTGCCAGCAGCTTGACTAGCGGGAGCGGAGAGACCCAGTACTTC. Protein product: CASSLTSGSGETQYF. V and J are TRBV5-4 and TRBJ2-5; 11 nucleotides align to TRBD2. Per germline, CDR1 SGHNT and CDR2 YYREEE (reference sequence). The CDR3 loop spans 15 amino acids. V lost 1 base, J lost 4 bases, and 3 bases stayed unmatched. The complete variable domain, with remaining parts taken from reference TRBV5-4 and TRBJ2-5, reads ETGVTQSPTHLIKTRGQQVTLRCSSQSGHNTVSWYQQALGQGPQFIFQYYREEENGRGNFPPRFSGLQFPNYSSELNVNALELDDSALYLCASSLTSGSGETQYFGPGTRLLVL.